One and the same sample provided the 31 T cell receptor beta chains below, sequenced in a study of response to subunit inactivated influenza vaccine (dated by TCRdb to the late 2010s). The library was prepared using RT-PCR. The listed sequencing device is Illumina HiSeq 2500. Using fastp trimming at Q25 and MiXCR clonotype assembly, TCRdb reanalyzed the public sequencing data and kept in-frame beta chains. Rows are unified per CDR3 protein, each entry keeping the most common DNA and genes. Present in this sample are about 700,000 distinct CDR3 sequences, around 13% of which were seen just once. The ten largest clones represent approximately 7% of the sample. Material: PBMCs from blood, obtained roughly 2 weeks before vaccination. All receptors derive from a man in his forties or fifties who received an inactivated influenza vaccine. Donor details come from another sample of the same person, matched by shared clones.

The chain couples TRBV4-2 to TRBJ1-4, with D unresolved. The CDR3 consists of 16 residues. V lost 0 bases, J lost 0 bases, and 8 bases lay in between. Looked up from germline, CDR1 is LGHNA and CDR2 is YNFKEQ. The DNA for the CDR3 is TGTGCCAGCAGCCAAGAGCCGTTTTCAACTAATGAAAAACTGTTTTTT. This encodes CASSQEPFSTNEKLFF.

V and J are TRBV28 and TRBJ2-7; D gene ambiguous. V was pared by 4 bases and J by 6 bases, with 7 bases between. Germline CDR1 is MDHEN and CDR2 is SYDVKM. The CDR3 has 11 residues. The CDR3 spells CASSSQFEQYF. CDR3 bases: TGTGCCAGCAGTTCACAGTTCGAGCAGTACTTC.

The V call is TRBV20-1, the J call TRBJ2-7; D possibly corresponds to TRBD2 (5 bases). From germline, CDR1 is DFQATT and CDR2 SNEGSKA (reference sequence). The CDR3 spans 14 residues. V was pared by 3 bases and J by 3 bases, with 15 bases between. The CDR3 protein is CSASEPGSYYEQYF. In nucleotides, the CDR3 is TGCAGTGCTAGCGAGCCGGGATCTTACTACGAGCAGTACTTC.

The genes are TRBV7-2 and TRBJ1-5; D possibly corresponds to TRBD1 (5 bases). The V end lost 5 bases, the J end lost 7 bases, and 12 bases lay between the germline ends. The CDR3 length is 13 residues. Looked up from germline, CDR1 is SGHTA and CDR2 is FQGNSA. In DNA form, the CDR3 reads TGTGCCAGCAGCGCCAGCAGGGAGCAGCCCCAGCATTTT. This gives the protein CASSASREQPQHF.

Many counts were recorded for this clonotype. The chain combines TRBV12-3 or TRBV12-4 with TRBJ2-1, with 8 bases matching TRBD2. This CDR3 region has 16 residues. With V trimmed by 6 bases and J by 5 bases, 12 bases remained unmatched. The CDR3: CASSRRFGTRNNEQFF. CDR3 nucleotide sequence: TGTGCCAGCAGCCGACGGTTCGGGACTAGAAACAATGAGCAGTTCTTC.

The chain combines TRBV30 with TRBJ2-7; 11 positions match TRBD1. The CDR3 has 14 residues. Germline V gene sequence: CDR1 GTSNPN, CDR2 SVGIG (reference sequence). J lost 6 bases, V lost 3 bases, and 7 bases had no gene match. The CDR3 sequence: CAWRSGTGGIEQYF. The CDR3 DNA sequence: TGTGCCTGGAGATCCGGGACAGGGGGAATCGAGCAGTACTTC.

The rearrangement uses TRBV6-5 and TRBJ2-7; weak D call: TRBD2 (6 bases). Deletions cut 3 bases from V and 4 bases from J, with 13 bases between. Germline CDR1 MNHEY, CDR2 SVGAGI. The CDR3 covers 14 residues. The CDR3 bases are TGTGCCAGCAGTTATTCGGGGGTTGCTTACGAGCAGTACTTC. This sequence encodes CASSYSGVAYEQYF.

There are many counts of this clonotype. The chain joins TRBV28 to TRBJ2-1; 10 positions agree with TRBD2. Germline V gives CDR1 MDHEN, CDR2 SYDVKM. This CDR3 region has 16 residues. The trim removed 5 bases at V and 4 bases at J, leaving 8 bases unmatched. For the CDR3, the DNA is TGTGCCAGCAGTCAAATCGCACTAGCGGGGTACAATGAGCAGTTCTTC. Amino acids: CASSQIALAGYNEQFF.

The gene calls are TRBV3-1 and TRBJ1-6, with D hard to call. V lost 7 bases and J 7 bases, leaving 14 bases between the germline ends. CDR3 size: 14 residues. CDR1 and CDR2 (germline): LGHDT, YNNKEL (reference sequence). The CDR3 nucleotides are TGTGCCAGCACCAATGGCGCAGAAAATTCACCCCTCCACTTT. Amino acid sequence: CASTNGAENSPLHF.

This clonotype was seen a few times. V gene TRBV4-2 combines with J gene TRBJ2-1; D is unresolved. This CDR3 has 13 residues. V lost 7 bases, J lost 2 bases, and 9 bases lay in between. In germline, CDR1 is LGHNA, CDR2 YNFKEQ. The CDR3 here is CASMGIPYNEQFF. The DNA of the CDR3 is TGTGCCAGCATGGGGATCCCCTACAATGAGCAGTTCTTC.

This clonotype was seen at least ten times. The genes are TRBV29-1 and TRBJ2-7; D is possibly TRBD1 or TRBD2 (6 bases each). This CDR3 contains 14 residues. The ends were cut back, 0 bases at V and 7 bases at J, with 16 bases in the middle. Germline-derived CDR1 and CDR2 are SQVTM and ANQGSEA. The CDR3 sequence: CSVEDRRGAGEQYF. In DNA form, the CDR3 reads TGCAGCGTTGAAGATCGGAGGGGGGCGGGGGAGCAGTACTTC.

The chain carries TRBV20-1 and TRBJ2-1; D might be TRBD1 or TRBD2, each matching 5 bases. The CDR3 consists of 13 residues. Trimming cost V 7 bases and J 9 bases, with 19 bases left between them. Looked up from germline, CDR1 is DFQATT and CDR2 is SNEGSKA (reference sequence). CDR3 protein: CSVPGRTPGEQFF. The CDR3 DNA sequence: TGCAGTGTACCGGGACGGACTCCCGGTGAGCAGTTCTTC.

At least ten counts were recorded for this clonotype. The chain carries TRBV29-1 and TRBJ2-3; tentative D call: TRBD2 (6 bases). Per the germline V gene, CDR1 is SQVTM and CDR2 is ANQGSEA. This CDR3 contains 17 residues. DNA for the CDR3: TGCAGTTATTCGGGAGCTAGCGCTCGGGGGAGCACAGATACGCAGTATTTT. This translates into CSYSGASARGSTDTQYF.

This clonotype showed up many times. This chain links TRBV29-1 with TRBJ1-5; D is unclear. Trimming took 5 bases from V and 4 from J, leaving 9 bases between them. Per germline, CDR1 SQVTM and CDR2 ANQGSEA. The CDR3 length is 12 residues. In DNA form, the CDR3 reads TGCAGCGTTACCAGTTCTAATCAGCCCCAGCATTTT. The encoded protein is CSVTSSNQPQHF.

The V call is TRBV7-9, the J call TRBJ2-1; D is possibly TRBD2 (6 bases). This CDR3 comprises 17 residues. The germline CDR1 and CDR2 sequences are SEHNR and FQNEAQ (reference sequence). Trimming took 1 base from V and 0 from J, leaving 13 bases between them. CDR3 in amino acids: CASSLDAAGSSYNEQFF. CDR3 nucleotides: TGTGCCAGCAGCTTAGACGCGGCGGGGTCCTCCTACAATGAGCAGTTCTTC.

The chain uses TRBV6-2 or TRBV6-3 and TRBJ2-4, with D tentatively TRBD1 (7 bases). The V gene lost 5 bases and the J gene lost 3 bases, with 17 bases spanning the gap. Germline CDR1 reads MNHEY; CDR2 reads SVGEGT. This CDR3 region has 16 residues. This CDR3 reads CASSPGGRQGKNIQYF. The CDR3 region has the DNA TGTGCCAGCAGTCCCGGGGGCCGACAGGGCAAAAACATTCAGTACTTC.

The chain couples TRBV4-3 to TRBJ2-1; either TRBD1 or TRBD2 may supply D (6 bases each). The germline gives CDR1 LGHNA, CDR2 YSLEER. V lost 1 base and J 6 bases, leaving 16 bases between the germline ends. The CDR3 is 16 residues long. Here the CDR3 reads CASSQGFPPGANEQFF. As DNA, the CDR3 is TGCGCCAGCAGCCAAGGTTTTCCTCCGGGGGCCAATGAGCAGTTCTTC.

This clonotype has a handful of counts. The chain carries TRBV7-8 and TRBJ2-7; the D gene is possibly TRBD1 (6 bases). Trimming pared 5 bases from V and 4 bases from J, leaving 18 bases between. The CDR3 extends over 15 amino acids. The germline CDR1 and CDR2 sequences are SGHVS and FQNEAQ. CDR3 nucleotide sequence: TGTGCCAGCAGCCCCAACAGGGTATCCCAGTACGAGCAGTACTTC. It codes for CASSPNRVSQYEQYF.

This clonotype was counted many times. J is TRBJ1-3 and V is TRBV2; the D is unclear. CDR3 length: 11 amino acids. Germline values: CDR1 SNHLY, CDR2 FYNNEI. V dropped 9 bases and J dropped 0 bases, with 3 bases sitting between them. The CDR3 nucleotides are TGTGCCAGTGACTCTGGAAACACCATATATTTT. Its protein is CASDSGNTIYF.

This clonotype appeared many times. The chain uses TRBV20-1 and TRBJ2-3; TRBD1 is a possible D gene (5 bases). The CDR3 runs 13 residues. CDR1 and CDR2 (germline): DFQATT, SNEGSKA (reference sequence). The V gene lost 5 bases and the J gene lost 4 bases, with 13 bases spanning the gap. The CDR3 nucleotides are TGCAGTGCTCGGCTCCAGGGTCCAGATACGCAGTATTTT. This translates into CSARLQGPDTQYF.

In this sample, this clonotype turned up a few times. CDR3 residues: CSASHPTRTDTQYF. The DNA of the CDR3 is TGCAGTGCTAGTCACCCCACTCGCACAGATACGCAGTATTTT. The gene calls are TRBV20-1 and TRBJ2-3; D call uncertain. CDR1 is DFQATT and CDR2 is SNEGSKA in the germline V gene (reference sequence). The V end was cut by 3 bases, the J end by 1 base, with 11 bases between. This CDR3 has 14 amino acids.

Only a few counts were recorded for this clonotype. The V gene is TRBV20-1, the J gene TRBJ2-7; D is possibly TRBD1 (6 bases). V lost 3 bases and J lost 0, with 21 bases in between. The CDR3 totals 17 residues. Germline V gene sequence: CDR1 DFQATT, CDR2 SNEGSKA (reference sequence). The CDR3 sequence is CSASPFLGQLLSYEQYF. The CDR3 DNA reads TGCAGTGCTAGTCCATTCCTAGGACAGCTCCTCTCCTACGAGCAGTACTTC.

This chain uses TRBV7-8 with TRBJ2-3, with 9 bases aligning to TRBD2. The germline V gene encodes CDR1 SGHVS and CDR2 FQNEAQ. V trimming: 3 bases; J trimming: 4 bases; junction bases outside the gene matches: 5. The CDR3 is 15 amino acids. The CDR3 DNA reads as TGTGCCAGCAGCTTGGCTAGCGGGGTGGCAGATACGCAGTATTTT. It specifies CASSLASGVADTQYF.

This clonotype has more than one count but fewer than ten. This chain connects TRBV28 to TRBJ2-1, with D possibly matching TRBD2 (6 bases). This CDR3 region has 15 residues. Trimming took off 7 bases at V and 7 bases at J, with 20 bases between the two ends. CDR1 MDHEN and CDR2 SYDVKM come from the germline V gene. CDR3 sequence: CASIGSGIGRNEQFF. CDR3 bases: TGTGCCAGCATCGGTTCGGGAATAGGGAGGAATGAGCAGTTCTTC.

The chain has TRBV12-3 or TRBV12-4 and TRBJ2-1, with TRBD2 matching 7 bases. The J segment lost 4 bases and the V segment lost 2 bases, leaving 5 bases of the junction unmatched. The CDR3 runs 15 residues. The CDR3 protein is CASSLSPAGYNEQFF. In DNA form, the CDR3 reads TGTGCCAGCAGTTTAAGCCCAGCGGGATACAATGAGCAGTTCTTC.

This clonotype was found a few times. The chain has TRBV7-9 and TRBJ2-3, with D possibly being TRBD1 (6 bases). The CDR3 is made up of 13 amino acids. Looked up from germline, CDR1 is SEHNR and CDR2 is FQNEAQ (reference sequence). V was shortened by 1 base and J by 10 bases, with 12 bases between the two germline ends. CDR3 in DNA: TGTGCCAGCAGCTTAGATCTTTGGACAGCGCAGTATTTT. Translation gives CASSLDLWTAQYF.

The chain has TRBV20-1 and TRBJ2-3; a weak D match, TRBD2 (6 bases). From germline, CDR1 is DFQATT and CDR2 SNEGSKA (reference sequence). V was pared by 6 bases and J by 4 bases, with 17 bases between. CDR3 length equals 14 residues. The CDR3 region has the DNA TGCAGTGCCACCAGGAGGGTCGACTCAGATACGCAGTATTTT. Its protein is CSATRRVDSDTQYF.

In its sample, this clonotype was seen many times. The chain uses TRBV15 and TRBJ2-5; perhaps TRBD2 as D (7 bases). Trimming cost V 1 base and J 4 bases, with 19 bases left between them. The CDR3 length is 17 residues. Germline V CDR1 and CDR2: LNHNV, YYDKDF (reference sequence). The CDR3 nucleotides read TGTGCCACCAGCAGAGTCCCCCGATCGAGGGGGGGAGAGACCCAGTACTTC. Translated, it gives CATSRVPRSRGGETQYF.

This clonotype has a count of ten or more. CDR3 sequence: CASSQTGGGYTF. CDR3 nucleotides: TGTGCCAGCAGCCAGACAGGGGGTGGCTACACCTTC. The chain is built from TRBV3-1 and TRBJ1-2; 9 bases are shared with TRBD1. The V and J ends lost 3 bases and 7 bases, in that order; junction bases with no gene match: 0. The CDR3 consists of 12 residues. Germline V gene lookup returns CDR1 LGHDT and CDR2 YNNKEL (reference sequence). Drawing the rest from reference TRBV3-1 and TRBJ1-2, the complete variable domain is DTAVSQTPKYLVTQMGNDKSIKCEQNLGHDTMYWYKQDSKKFLKIMFSYNNKELIINETVPNRFSPKSPDKAHLNLHINSLELGDSAVYFCASSQTGGGYTFGSGTRLTVV.

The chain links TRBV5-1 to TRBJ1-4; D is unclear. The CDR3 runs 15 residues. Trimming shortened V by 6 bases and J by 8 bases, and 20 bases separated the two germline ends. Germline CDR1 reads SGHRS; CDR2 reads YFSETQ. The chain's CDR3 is CASKAPGSHQEKLFF. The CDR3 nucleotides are TGCGCCAGCAAGGCTCCGGGGAGCCACCAGGAAAAACTGTTTTTT.

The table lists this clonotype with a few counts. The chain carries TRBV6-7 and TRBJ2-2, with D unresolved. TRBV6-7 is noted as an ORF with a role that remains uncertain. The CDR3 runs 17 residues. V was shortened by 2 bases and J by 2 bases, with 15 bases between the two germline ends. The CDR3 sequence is CASSYRSPSPNTGELFF. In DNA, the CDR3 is TGTGCCAGCAGTTACAGGTCTCCTTCCCCCAACACCGGGGAGCTGTTTTTT.